The 13 T cell receptor beta chains below were found in one sample sequenced in a study of T cell repertoires in cytomegalovirus infection. TCRdb passed the reads through MiXCR, listing each CDR3 protein once. In the table there are approximately 200,000 distinct CDR3 sequences, roughly 22% of which are singletons. The sequenced sample consisted of CD8+ T cells from PBMCs. These receptors were obtained from a human donor in good health (CMV status not recorded). Some clones in this sample may be carry-over from other donors' samples.

The V call is TRBV28, the J call TRBJ2-1; 13 bases map to TRBD2. V dropped 4 bases and J dropped 15; count of bases not matched to a gene: 12. Germline CDR1 and CDR2: MDHEN and SYDVKM. The CDR3 length is 15 residues. CDR3 loop: CASSSQTSGGLKRFF. DNA for the CDR3: TGTGCCAGCAGTTCTCAGACTAGCGGGGGGTTGAAGCGGTTCTTC.

A few counts support this clonotype. V usage is TRBV19 and J usage is TRBJ2-1; 12 bases align to TRBD2. This CDR3 is built from 15 residues. Per germline, CDR1 LNHDA and CDR2 SQIVND (reference sequence). The V gene end was trimmed by 3 bases and the J gene end by 8 bases; junction bases not matched to a gene: 5. The CDR3 loop reads CASSILAGGLYEQFF. The CDR3 region has the DNA TGTGCCAGTAGTATCCTAGCGGGGGGGCTCTATGAGCAGTTCTTC.

There are a few counts of this clonotype. The V call is TRBV20-1, the J call TRBJ2-1; unclear D gene. This CDR3 comprises 15 residues. Germline assignment: CDR1 DFQATT and CDR2 SNEGSKA (reference sequence). V was pared by 0 bases and J by 1 base, with 10 bases between. CDR3 sequence: CSARDLELSYNEQFF. The CDR3 DNA is TGCAGTGCTAGAGATCTAGAACTGTCCTACAATGAGCAGTTCTTC.

This clonotype occurred a few times. The chain recombines TRBV28 with TRBJ2-1; 12 nucleotides match TRBD2. The junction had 3 bases not matched to a gene; V was cut back by 5 bases and J by 4 bases. The CDR3 consists of 15 residues. CDR1 and CDR2 from the germline V gene are MDHEN and SYDVKM. The DNA for the CDR3 is TGTGCCAGCAGTCCTAGCGGGGGGGTTTACAATGAGCAGTTCTTC. Translating gives CASSPSGGVYNEQFF.

This clonotype has a handful of counts. The rearrangement uses TRBV12-3 or TRBV12-4 and TRBJ2-7, with D unclear. The V end lost 5 bases, the J end lost 3 bases, and 11 bases lay between the germline ends. CDR3 length: 13 amino acids. The CDR3 loop is CASSMSPYYEQYF. As DNA, the CDR3 is TGTGCCAGCAGTATGTCACCCTACTACGAGCAGTACTTC.

To note about this clonotype: This sequence may be a read error, since a much larger clone differs from it by one base. The V call is TRBV7-8, the J call TRBJ2-7; weak D call: TRBD1 (5 bases). This CDR3 has 15 residues. V dropped 1 base and J dropped 3 bases, with 13 bases sitting between them. CDR1 and CDR2 from the germline V gene are SGHVS and FQNEAQ. The CDR3, as DNA: TGTGCCAGCAGCTTAGAAGGGGTAAGCTACTACGAGCAGTACTTC. Residues: CASSLEGVSYYEQYF. The full variable domain, with the rest looked up from reference TRBV7-8 and TRBJ2-7, is GAGVSQSPRYKVAKRGQDVALRCDPISGHVSLFWYQQALGQGPEFLTYFQNEAQLDKSGLPSDRFFAERPEGSVSTLKIQRTQQEDSAVYLCASSLEGVSYYEQYFGPGTRLTVT.

Remarks on this clonotype: Given a much more abundant clone one base away, this may be a read error. J is TRBJ2-7 and V is TRBV19; D remains ambiguous. CDR1 is LNHDA, CDR2 SQIVND, per germline (reference sequence). This CDR3 has 19 amino acids. CDR3 in DNA: TGTGCCAGTAGTCCTACCGACGAGGTCGGACCCACCGGAGCCTACGTGCAGTACTTC. Translated, it gives CASSPTDEVGPTGAYVQYF.

This chain joins TRBV5-1 and TRBJ2-7; TRBD1 aligns across 7 bases. CDR1 and CDR2 from the germline V gene are SGHRS and YFSETQ. After removal of 0 bases from V and 2 bases from J, the junction contained 5 bases not matched to a gene. This CDR3 has 15 amino acids. As DNA, the CDR3 is TGCGCCAGCAGCTTGGACAGGGGAAGAACCTACGAGCAGTACTTC. Its protein is CASSLDRGRTYEQYF.

The sample holds a few counts of this clonotype. The chain links TRBV20-1 to TRBJ2-1, with 9 bases aligning to TRBD2. The CDR3 spans 16 residues. Germline V gene sequence: CDR1 DFQATT, CDR2 SNEGSKA (reference sequence). V gave up 1 base and J gave up 5 bases; unmatched junction bases: 9. CDR3 amino acids: CSARAMAGGLNNEQFF. CDR3 bases: TGCAGTGCTAGAGCCATGGCGGGGGGGCTGAACAATGAGCAGTTCTTC.

This clonotype came up a few times. The chain is built from TRBV2 and TRBJ2-3; 7 nucleotides match TRBD2. V trimming: 8 bases; J trimming: 4 bases; junction bases outside the gene matches: 12. The CDR3 contains 15 residues. From germline, CDR1 is SNHLY and CDR2 FYNNEI. This CDR3 is CASALAGEAPDTQYF. The CDR3 DNA sequence: TGTGCCAGCGCACTGGCGGGGGAGGCTCCAGATACGCAGTATTTT.

This clonotype has more than one count but fewer than ten. The V and J genes are TRBV12-3 or TRBV12-4 and TRBJ2-3; 10 positions match TRBD1. The CDR3 sequence is 15 residues long. Germline trimming cut 6 bases from V and 4 bases from J; bases unmatched to any gene: 7. CDR3 DNA sequence: TGTGCCAGCAGCCGACAGGGGGCCTGGTCAGATACGCAGTATTTT. Protein: CASSRQGAWSDTQYF.

This clonotype was detected ten times or more. V is TRBV12-3 or TRBV12-4 and J is TRBJ1-2; the D is unclear. The germline V and J ends were trimmed by 3 bases and 5 bases, with 19 bases remaining between them. CDR3 size: 16 residues. CDR3 sequence: CASSFGFTSRGYGYTF. The CDR3 DNA follows: TGTGCCAGCAGTTTTGGATTCACCAGCCGAGGGTATGGCTACACCTTC.

This clonotype was detected many times. The chain links TRBV7-8 to TRBJ2-1, with 11 nucleotides matching TRBD2. The CDR3 loop spans 17 amino acids. The V gene's germline CDR1 is SGHVS and CDR2 FQNEAQ. With V trimmed by 4 bases and J by 3 bases, 8 bases remained unmatched. CDR3 coding DNA: TGTGCCAGCAGCTCCCCGGGACTAGCGGACCACTACAATGAGCAGTTCTTC. It yields the protein CASSSPGLADHYNEQFF. Full variable domain (remainder filled in from reference TRBV7-8 and TRBJ2-1): GAGVSQSPRYKVAKRGQDVALRCDPISGHVSLFWYQQALGQGPEFLTYFQNEAQLDKSGLPSDRFFAERPEGSVSTLKIQRTQQEDSAVYLCASSSPGLADHYNEQFFGPGTRLTVL.